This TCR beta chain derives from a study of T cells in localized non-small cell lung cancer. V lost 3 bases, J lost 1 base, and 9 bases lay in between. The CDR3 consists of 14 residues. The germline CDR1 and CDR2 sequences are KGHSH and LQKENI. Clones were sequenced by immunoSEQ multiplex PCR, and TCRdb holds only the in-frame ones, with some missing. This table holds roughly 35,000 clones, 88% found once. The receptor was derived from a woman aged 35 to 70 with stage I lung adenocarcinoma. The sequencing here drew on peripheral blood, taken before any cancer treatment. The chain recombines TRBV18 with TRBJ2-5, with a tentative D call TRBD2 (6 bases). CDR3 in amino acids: CASSPGLRQETQYF. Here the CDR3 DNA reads TGTGCCAGCTCACCGGGACTTCGCCAAGAGACCCAGTACTTC.